Presented here are 6 T cell receptor beta chains from one specimen sequenced in a study of response to subunit inactivated influenza vaccine (dated 2018 in TCRdb). The sample's time point label is to be understood as: 45 days after influenza vaccine administration. Receptor libraries were prepared by RT-PCR. The sample was run on an Illumina HiSeq 2500. TCRdb cleaned the public reads at Q25 with fastp, built clones with MiXCR and kept in-frame beta chains. Rows are unified per CDR3 protein, each entry keeping the most common DNA and genes. The sample table records 540,000 or so distinct CDR3 sequences; around 13% of these occur just once. Jointly, the top ten make up around 13% of the sample. The sequenced sample was PBMCs from blood, obtained around seven weeks after vaccination. These receptors came from a man aged 50 or older who received an inactivated influenza vaccine. Donor details come from another sample of the same person, matched by shared clones.

This chain connects TRBV20-1 to TRBJ1-6, with D unclear. The CDR3 extends over 13 amino acids. Trimming took 7 bases from V and 8 from J, leaving 15 bases between them. Germline lookup yields CDR1 DFQATT and CDR2 SNEGSKA (reference sequence). The CDR3, as DNA: TGCAGTGTTTTAGACGGACCCCATTCACCCCTCCACTTT. The encoded protein is CSVLDGPHSPLHF.

This clonotype was observed a few times. The chain uses TRBV5-6 and TRBJ2-1, with TRBD2 matching 12 bases. V lost 0 bases, J lost 4 bases, and 8 bases stayed unmatched. The CDR3 loop spans 18 amino acids. Germline CDR1 is SGHDT and CDR2 is YYEEEE. CDR3 in amino acids: CASSLELAGGRNYNEQFF. The CDR3 DNA sequence: TGTGCCAGCAGCTTGGAACTAGCGGGGGGCCGGAATTACAATGAGCAGTTCTTC.

This clonotype was seen many times. The CDR3 loop is CSVQGTSGGAYEQYF. The CDR3 bases are TGCAGCGTTCAAGGGACTAGCGGGGGAGCCTACGAGCAGTACTTC. The genes are TRBV29-1 and TRBJ2-7; TRBD2 aligns across 14 bases. V lost 5 bases and J lost 2; bases outside the gene matches: 5. CDR1 is SQVTM, CDR2 ANQGSEA, per germline. This CDR3 has 15 residues.

CDR3 coding DNA: TGCGCCAGCAGCCTAACGACAGGGTTGGAAAAACTGTTTTTT. It codes for CASSLTTGLEKLFF. The V call is TRBV5-1, the J call TRBJ1-4; 7 positions match TRBD1. This CDR3 has 14 residues. Trimming removed 4 bases from V and 8 bases from J; junction bases left unmatched: 8. Germline V gene sequence: CDR1 SGHRS, CDR2 YFSETQ.

This chain uses TRBV28 with TRBJ1-1; 8 bases are shared with TRBD1. The CDR3 is 13 residues long. Germline assignment: CDR1 MDHEN and CDR2 SYDVKM. Trimming at V came to 11 bases and at J to 4 bases, leaving 9 bases not matched to a gene. CDR3 sequence reads: CAHRGAGGTEAFF. DNA for the CDR3: TGTGCCCACAGGGGGGCGGGAGGCACTGAAGCTTTCTTT.

The chain carries TRBV2 and TRBJ1-6; no firm D call. Trimming took 4 bases from V and 6 from J, leaving 10 bases between them. Germline values: CDR1 SNHLY, CDR2 FYNNEI. There are 14 residues in the CDR3. DNA for the CDR3: TGTGCCAGCAGTGTACCAAAACCTAATTCACCCCTCCACTTT. Protein product: CASSVPKPNSPLHF.